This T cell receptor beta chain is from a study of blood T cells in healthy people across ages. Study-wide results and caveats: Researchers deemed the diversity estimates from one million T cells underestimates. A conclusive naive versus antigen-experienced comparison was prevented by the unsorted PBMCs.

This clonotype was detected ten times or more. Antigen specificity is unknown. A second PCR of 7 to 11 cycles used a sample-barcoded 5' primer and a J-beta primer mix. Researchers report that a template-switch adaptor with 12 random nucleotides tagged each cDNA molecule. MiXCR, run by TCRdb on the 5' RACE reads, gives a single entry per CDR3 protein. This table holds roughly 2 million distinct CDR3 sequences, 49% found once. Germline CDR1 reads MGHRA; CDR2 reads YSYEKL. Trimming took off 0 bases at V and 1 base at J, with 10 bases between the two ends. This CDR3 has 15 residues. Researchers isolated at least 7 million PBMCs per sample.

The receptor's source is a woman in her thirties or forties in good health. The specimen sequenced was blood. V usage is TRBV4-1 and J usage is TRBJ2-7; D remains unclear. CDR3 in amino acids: CASSQDPGGSYEQYF. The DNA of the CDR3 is TGCGCCAGCAGCCAAGATCCCGGCGGATCCTACGAGCAGTACTTC.